This TCR beta chain was identified in a study of Ad26.COV2.S vaccination and SARS-CoV-2 variants. Study as a whole: The authors gave Ad26.COV2.S intramuscularly, either once or twice 56 days apart.

The study, taken as a whole, reports: Similar non-spike TCR breadth was seen in vaccine and placebo recipients.

A note on this clone: Antigen unknown.

Sequencing used immunoSEQ multiplex PCR; TCRdb keeps in-frame clones, though not all of them. This table holds a few hundred thousand clones, about 87% found once. Germline CDR1 is KGHSH and CDR2 is LQKENI. The CDR3 loop spans 15 amino acids. V was shortened by 3 bases and J by 4 bases, with 13 bases between the two germline ends. Treatment noted: about 20 received Ad26.COV2.S at low or high dose, single or two shots; a few received placebo; per-sample allocation not given. Day 63 after the first injection of vaccine or placebo was the sampling time. J is TRBJ1-3 and V is TRBV18; D possibly corresponds to TRBD1 (5 bases). The receptor was derived from a person aged 18-60 years who received the Ad26.COV2.S COVID-19 vaccine or a placebo. Sequenced here: peripheral blood, sampled in a trial of Ad26.COV2.S vaccine versus placebo. The CDR3 region is CASSPARDGGNTIYF. CDR3 in DNA: TGTGCCAGCTCACCGGCCCGGGACGGGGGAAACACCATATATTTT.